The source of this T cell receptor (beta chain) is a study of radiotherapy plus CTLA-4 blockade in lung cancer. Focal radiation and CTLA-4 blockade (ipilimumab) were tested in chemo-refractory metastatic non-small-cell lung cancer patients. This clone has only a few counts. As yet, its antigen is unknown. Findings of the study overall: Radiotherapy plus ipilimumab was followed by expansion in blood of tumor-derived TCR clones.

The germline V gene has CDR1 MNHNS and CDR2 SASEGT. This CDR3 is built from 11 residues. V was pared by 7 bases and J by 11 bases, with 5 bases of the junction left unmatched. The method was immunoSEQ multiplex PCR; TCRdb's version includes in-frame clones alone and lacks a portion of them. The sample has 80,000 or so clones, around 79% seen once. The rearrangement joins TRBV6-1 to TRBJ1-1; 9 positions agree with TRBD1. The input for sequencing was peripheral blood, taken from a patient treated with radiotherapy plus ipilimumab. This receptor was obtained from a human donor with non-small cell lung cancer who had a partial response to radiotherapy plus ipilimumab. Some clones in this sample may be carry-over from other donors' samples. Written as DNA, the CDR3 is TGTGCCAGCACCCAGGGGACAGGGGCTTTCTTT. Amino acid sequence: CASTQGTGAFF.